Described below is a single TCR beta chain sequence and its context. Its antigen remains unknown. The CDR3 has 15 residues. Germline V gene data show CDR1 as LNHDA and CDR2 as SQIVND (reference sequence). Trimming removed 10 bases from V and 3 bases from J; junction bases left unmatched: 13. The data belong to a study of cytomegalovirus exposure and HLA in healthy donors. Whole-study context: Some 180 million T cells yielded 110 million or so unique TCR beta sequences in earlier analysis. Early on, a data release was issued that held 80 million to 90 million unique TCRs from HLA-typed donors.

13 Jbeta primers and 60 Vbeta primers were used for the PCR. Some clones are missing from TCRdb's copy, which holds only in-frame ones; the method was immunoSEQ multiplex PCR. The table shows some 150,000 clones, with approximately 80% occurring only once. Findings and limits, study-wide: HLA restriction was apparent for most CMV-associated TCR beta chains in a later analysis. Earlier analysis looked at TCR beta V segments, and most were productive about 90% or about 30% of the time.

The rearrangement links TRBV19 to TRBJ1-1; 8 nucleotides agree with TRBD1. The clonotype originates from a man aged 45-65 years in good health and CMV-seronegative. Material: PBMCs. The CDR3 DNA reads TGTGCCACCACGACAGGGGAGATGGTGGACACTGAAGCTTTCTTT. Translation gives CATTTGEMVDTEAFF.